This TCR beta chain was sequenced in a study of shared clonotypes between healthy human individuals. Notes on this clone: The antigen remains unidentified.

The CDR3 extends over 15 amino acids. V gave up 1 base and J gave up 6 bases, with 15 bases separating them. CDR1 and CDR2 from the germline V gene are SEHNR and FQNEAQ (reference sequence). Data came from immunoSEQ multiplex PCR; TCRdb stores just in-frame clones and leaves some out. The sample yields around 2.3 million clones, approximately 94% seen once. General observations from the study: Naive subsets generally had larger estimated richness than memory subsets. For naive CD4 cells, approximately 4.7% of clonotypes were shared across a few donors.

The J gene is TRBJ1-1, the V gene TRBV7-9; D gene uncertain. The clonotype comes from a man aged 18 to 30 in good health. What was sequenced was naive CD4+ T cells sorted from blood. Subset indicated: CD45RA+ positively selected. DNA for the CDR3: TGTGCCAGCAGCTTAGATTCCGTGGTAATTTCTGAAGCTTTCTTT. It translates to CASSLDSVVISEAFF.